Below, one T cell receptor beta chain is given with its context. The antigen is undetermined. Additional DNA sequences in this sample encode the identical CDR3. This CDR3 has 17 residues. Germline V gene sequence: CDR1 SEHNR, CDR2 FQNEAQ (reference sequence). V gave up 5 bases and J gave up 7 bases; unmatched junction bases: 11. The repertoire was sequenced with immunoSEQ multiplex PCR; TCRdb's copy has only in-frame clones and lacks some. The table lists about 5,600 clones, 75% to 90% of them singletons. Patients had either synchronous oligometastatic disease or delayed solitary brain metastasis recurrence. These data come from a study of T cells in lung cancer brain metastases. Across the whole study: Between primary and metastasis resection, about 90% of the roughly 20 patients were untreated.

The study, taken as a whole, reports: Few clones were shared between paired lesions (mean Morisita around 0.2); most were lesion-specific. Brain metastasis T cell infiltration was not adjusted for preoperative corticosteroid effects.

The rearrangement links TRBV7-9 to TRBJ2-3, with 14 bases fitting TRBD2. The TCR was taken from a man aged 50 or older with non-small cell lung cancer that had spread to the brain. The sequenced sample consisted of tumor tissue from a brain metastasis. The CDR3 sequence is CASSPKRLAGGKNTQYF. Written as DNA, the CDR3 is TGTGCCAGCAGCCCAAAAAGACTAGCGGGGGGGAAGAATACGCAGTATTTT.